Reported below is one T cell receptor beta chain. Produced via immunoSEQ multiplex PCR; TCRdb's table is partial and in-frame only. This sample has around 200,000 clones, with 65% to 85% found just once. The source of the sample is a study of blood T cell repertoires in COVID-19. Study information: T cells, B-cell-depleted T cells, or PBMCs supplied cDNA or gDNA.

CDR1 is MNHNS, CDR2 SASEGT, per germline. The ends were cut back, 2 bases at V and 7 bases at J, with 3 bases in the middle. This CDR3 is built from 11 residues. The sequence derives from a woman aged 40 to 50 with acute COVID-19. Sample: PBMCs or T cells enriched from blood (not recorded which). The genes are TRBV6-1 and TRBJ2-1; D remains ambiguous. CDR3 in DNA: TGTGCCAGCAGTGAATTAAATGAGCAGTTCTTC. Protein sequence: CASSELNEQFF.